Listed below are T cell receptor beta chains from one sample, sequenced in a study of blood T cell repertoires in COVID-19. Generated by immunoSEQ multiplex PCR, the TCRdb table keeps only in-frame clones and is missing some. The data hold 95,000 to 150,000 clones, with around 89% observed a single time. Sequences were obtained from peripheral blood. These receptors all come from a man aged 50 or older with acute or convalescent COVID-19. CDR3s leave out the opening cysteine and the closing phenylalanine or tryptophan.

v_call: TRBV5-4; j_call: TRBJ2-5; cdr3_aa: ASSFEGPRLDQY
v_call: TRBV11-3; j_call: TRBJ2-7; cdr3_aa: ASSLDTSYEQY
v_call: TRBV3-1/TRBV3-2; j_call: TRBJ2-1; cdr3_aa: ASSQVTGLANEQF
v_call: TRBV3-1/TRBV3-2; j_call: TRBJ1-2; cdr3_aa: ASSPRQGAPGGYT
v_call: TRBV7-9; j_call: TRBJ2-2; cdr3_aa: ASGLAKGNTGELF
v_call: TRBV24-1; j_call: TRBJ2-1; cdr3_aa: ATSKDRGHNEQF
v_call: TRBV27; j_call: TRBJ1-6; cdr3_aa: ASSPGGGNSPLH
v_call: TRBV6-5; j_call: TRBJ2-3; cdr3_aa: ASSYRDKSTDTQY
v_call: TRBV7-2; j_call: TRBJ2-7; cdr3_aa: ASSLGGQASYEQY
v_call: TRBV3-1/TRBV3-2; j_call: TRBJ2-5; cdr3_aa: ASSRGAGVSETQY
v_call: TRBV11-3; j_call: TRBJ2-3; cdr3_aa: ASSPRDSGRDTDTQY
v_call: TRBV29-1; j_call: TRBJ1-2; cdr3_aa: SVPPGQNYGYT